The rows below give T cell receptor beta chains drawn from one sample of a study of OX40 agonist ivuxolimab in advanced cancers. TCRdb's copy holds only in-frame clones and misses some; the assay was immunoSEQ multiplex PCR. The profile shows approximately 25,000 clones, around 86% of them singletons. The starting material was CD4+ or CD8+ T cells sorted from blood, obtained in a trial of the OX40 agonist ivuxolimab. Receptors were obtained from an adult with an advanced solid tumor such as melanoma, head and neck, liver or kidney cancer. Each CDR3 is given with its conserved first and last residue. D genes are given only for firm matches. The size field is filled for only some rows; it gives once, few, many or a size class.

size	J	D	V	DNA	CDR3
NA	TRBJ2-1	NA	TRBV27	TGTGCCAGCAGTTTAGAAGGTTATCCTTCCGATGAGCAGTTCTTC	CASSLEGYPSDEQFF
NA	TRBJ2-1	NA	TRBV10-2	TGCGCCAGCGGGAGAGCTAGGGCCCAAACGGGTGAGCAGTTCTTC	CASGRARAQTGEQFF
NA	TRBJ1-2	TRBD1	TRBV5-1	TGCGCCAGCAGCTTGGCCTCGGCAGGGGGCTATGGCTACACCTTC	CASSLASAGGYGYTF
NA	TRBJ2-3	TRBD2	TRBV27	TGTGCCAGCAGCGTAGCGGGGGGGCTTTGGACAGATACGCAGTATTTT	CASSVAGGLWTDTQYF
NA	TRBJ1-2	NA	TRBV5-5	TGTGCCAGCAGCTTGCCGCGGGGGCGTGGTGGCTACACCTTC	CASSLPRGRGGYTF
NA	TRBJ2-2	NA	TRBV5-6	TGTGCCAGCAGCTTGATACAGAACACCGGGGAGCTGTTTTTT	CASSLIQNTGELFF
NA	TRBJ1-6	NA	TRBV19	TGTGCCAGTAGTATATTGGGGGGCACCAATTCACCCCTCCACTTT	CASSILGGTNSPLHF
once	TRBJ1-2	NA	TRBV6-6	TGTGCCAGCAGTTACGGTGAGGGAAGCGATGGCTACACCTTC	CASSYGEGSDGYTF
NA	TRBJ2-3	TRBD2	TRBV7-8	TGTGCCAGCGGGATACTAGCGGGGGTCGATACGCAGTATTTT	CASGILAGVDTQYF
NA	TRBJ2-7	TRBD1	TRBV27	TGTGCCAGCAGTTTAGGACAGGGGGCATACGAGCAGTACTTC	CASSLGQGAYEQYF
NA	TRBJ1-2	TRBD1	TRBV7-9	TGTGCCAGCAGCTTTGCCGGGACAGGGCTTGACTATGGCTACACCTTC	CASSFAGTGLDYGYTF
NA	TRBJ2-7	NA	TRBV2	TGTGCCAGTCGAAGGGGGGATAGCTCCTACGAGCAGTACTTC	CASRRGDSSYEQYF
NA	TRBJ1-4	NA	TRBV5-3	TGTGCCAGAAGTCTGCTGTTTTTT	CARSLLFF
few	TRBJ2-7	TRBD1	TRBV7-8	TGTGCCAGCAGGTCCGGGACAGGGGCCTACGAGCAGTACTTC	CASRSGTGAYEQYF
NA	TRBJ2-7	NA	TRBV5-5	TGTGCCAGCAGCTTGGTATCGATAAGGTTCCCCTACGAGCAGTACTTC	CASSLVSIRFPYEQYF
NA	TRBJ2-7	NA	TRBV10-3	TGTGCCATCAGTGAGTCGAACGAGCAGTACTTC	CAISESNEQYF
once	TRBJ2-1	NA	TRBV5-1	TGCGCCAGCAGCCGCTCCCTTAGTTCGGGGTCAAATGAGCAGTTCTTC	CASSRSLSSGSNEQFF
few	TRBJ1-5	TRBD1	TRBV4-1	TGCGCCAGCAGCCCGGAGACAGGGGACGGGGGTCCCCAGCATTTT	CASSPETGDGGPQHF
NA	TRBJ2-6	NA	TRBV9	TGTGCCAGCAGCGGTTCTGAGGGAATAACTGGGGCCAACGTCCTGACTTTC	CASSGSEGITGANVLTF
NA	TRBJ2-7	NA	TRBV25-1	TGTGCCAGCAGCCGCAGGGGGGTCGACGAGCAGTACTTC	CASSRRGVDEQYF
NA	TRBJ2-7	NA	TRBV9	TGTGCCAGCAGCGCCAGAGGGGGGTCCTACGAGCAGTACTTC	CASSARGGSYEQYF
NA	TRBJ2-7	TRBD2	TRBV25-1	TGTGCCAGCAGACATAGCGGGGGGGCCGACGAGCAGTACTTC	CASRHSGGADEQYF
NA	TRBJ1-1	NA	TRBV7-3	TGTGCCAGCAGCTTAACAGGTGAAGCTTTCTTT	CASSLTGEAFF
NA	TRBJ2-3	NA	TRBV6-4	TGTGCCAGCAGCCCCGACGCCGGTTCCGCAGCTACGCAGTATTTT	CASSPDAGSAATQYF
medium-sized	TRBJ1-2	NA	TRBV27	TGTGCCAGCAGCTTTACGGTAGCTGACGGCTACACCTTC	CASSFTVADGYTF
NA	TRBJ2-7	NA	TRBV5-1	TGCGCCAGTCATACAGGGACCTACGAGCAGTACTTC	CASHTGTYEQYF
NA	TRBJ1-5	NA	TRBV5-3	TGTGCCAGAAGCTCCTGGGGGCACGTAGTCAATCAGCCCCAGCATTTT	CARSSWGHVVNQPQHF
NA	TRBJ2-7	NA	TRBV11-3	TGTGCCAGCAGCTTAGGACTTTCCGAGCAGTACTTC	CASSLGLSEQYF
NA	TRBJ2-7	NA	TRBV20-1	TGCAGTGCTAGAATCGGATACGAGCAGTACTTC	CSARIGYEQYF
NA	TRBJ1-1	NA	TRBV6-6	TGTGCCAGCAGTGCGTCGCTCAGGGTTGAAGCTTTCTTT	CASSASLRVEAFF
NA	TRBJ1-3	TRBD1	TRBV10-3	TGTGCCATCAGTGAGACAGGGGGCCCTGGAAACACCATATATTTT	CAISETGGPGNTIYF
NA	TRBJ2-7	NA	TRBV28	TGTGCCAGCAGGCGGGAAACCTACGAGCAGTACTTC	CASRRETYEQYF
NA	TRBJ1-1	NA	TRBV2	TGTGCCAGCACCTCTAGGCAGCCTTTGAACACTGAAGCTTTCTTT	CASTSRQPLNTEAFF
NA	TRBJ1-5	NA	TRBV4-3	TGCGCCAGCAGCCAAGATCTCTTTGGACAGCAGCCCCAGCATTTT	CASSQDLFGQQPQHF
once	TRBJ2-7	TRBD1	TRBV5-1	TGCGCCAGCAGCTTCGGTAGGGGACAGGTCCACGAGCAGTACTTC	CASSFGRGQVHEQYF